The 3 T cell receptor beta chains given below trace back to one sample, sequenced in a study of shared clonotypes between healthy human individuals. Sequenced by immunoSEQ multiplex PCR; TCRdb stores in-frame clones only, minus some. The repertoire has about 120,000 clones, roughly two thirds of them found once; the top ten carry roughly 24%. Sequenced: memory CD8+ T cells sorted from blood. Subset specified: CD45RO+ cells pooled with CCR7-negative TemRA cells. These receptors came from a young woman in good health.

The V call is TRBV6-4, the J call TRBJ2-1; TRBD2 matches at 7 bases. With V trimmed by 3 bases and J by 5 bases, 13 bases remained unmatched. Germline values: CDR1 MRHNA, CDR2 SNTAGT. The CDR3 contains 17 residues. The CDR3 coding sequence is TGTGCCAGCAGTGAAGGGTTCCCGGGGGAGGGCCACAATGAGCAGTTCTTC. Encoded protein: CASSEGFPGEGHNEQFF.

The CDR3 region has the DNA TGTGCCAGCAGCTTAGCGAAGGGGTACGAGCAGTACTTC. Translation: CASSLAKGYEQYF. The gene calls are TRBV7-6 and TRBJ2-5; TRBD1 is a possible D gene (5 bases). Gene TRBJ2-7 matches the end of the DNA better, so the J call may be wrong. The CDR3 is 13 amino acids. Germline V gives CDR1 SGHVS, CDR2 FNYEAQ.

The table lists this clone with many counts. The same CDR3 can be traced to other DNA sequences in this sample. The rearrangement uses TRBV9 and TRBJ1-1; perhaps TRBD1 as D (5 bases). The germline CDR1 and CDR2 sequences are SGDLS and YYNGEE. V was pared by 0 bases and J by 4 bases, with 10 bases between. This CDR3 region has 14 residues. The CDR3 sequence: CASSVAGGSTEAFF. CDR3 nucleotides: TGTGCCAGCAGCGTAGCCGGGGGAAGCACTGAAGCTTTCTTT.